Sequencing of this T cell receptor beta chain was carried out in a study of CD8+CD57+ T cells in acquired aplastic anemia. Study at large: Sorted CD4+ plus CD8+ cells gave DNA averaging around 3 ug. As sequenced from healthy donors, CD4+ cells averaged roughly 10 million reads. Findings and limits, study-wide: Patients were compared with controls for CD8+ Simpson's diversity, and no significant difference emerged. Patients and controls shared some 30 CD8+ CDR3 sequences, highly expressed in patients.

Genomic DNA acted as the template from which TCR beta VDJ combination and CDR3 sequence profiling were carried out. TCRdb re-analysed the reads in MiXCR, keeping a single row per CDR3 protein. This table holds some 190,000 distinct CDR3 sequences, 46% found once. The CDR3 is made up of 15 amino acids. The germline V gene has CDR1 KGHDR and CDR2 SFDVKD. V was shortened by 0 bases and J by 0 bases, with 5 bases between the two germline ends. About this clonotype: Its antigen is unknown.

Sequences were obtained from sorted CD4+, CD8+, or CD8+CD57+ T cells (not recorded which) from PBMCs. The receptor was isolated from a human donor in good health. The V call is TRBV24-1, the J call TRBJ1-3; D unresolved. The CDR3 sequence is CATSDLSDSGNTIYF. The CDR3, as DNA: TGTGCCACCAGTGATTTGTCCGACTCTGGAAACACCATATATTTT.